This is a list of T cell receptor beta chains from one sample in a study of control samples from healthy donors and cancer patients. Data came from immunoSEQ multiplex PCR; TCRdb stores just in-frame clones and leaves some out. Among roughly 370,000 clones listed, 80% to 95% were seen once. The sample was PBMCs. The origin of the receptors is a man aged 35-49 years with head and neck cancer. Each CDR3 is given with its conserved first and last residue. Each record gives: CDR3 protein, V gene, J gene.

CDR3 protein: CASSLDPTSYEQYF; V gene: TRBV5-1; J gene: TRBJ2-7
CDR3 protein: CASSPEGYEQYF; V gene: TRBV7-9; J gene: TRBJ2-7
CDR3 protein: CASSVGNSGNQPQHF; V gene: TRBV9; J gene: TRBJ1-5
CDR3 protein: CASSFGGLTGELFF; V gene: TRBV27; J gene: TRBJ2-2
CDR3 protein: CASSAGSNYGYTF; V gene: TRBV5-6; J gene: TRBJ1-2
CDR3 protein: CATSDLYGDVGLETQYF; V gene: TRBV24-1; J gene: TRBJ2-5
CDR3 protein: CASSLSAGELFF; V gene: TRBV6-5; J gene: TRBJ2-2
CDR3 protein: CASSFPGATEAFF; V gene: TRBV12-3/TRBV12-4; J gene: TRBJ1-1
CDR3 protein: CASSSGQGLWYGYTF; V gene: TRBV11-2; J gene: TRBJ1-2
CDR3 protein: CASRRINYGYTF; V gene: TRBV9; J gene: TRBJ1-2
CDR3 protein: CASAVGANSNQPQHF; V gene: TRBV6-6; J gene: TRBJ1-5
CDR3 protein: CASSLMNTEAFF; V gene: TRBV28; J gene: TRBJ1-1
CDR3 protein: CASRGTGHPEQYF; V gene: TRBV11-2; J gene: TRBJ2-7
CDR3 protein: CASSFLVKIYEQFF; V gene: TRBV7-2; J gene: TRBJ2-1
CDR3 protein: CASTFFATNEKLFF; V gene: TRBV3-1/TRBV3-2; J gene: TRBJ1-4
CDR3 protein: CASSLYWGRVLIADTQYF; V gene: TRBV27; J gene: TRBJ2-3
CDR3 protein: CASRGRTALNEKLFF; V gene: TRBV27; J gene: TRBJ1-4
CDR3 protein: CASSQVGETQYF; V gene: TRBV12-3/TRBV12-4; J gene: TRBJ2-5
CDR3 protein: CASSRGGSNQPQHF; V gene: TRBV7-9; J gene: TRBJ1-5
CDR3 protein: CASSRPAEAGNTIYF; V gene: TRBV3-1/TRBV3-2; J gene: TRBJ1-3
CDR3 protein: CASSLVQGAFPTF; V gene: TRBV28; J gene: TRBJ1-2
CDR3 protein: CASSIDRHNEQFF; V gene: TRBV7-9; J gene: TRBJ2-1
CDR3 protein: CASSLIHEQYF; V gene: TRBV12-3/TRBV12-4; J gene: TRBJ2-7
CDR3 protein: CASRATNYEQYF; V gene: TRBV6-5; J gene: TRBJ2-7
CDR3 protein: CASSQFEGPGEQYF; V gene: TRBV3-1/TRBV3-2; J gene: TRBJ2-7
CDR3 protein: CASSLQGNSPLHF; V gene: TRBV5-5; J gene: TRBJ1-6
CDR3 protein: CASSRGGSAETQYF; V gene: TRBV7-2; J gene: TRBJ2-5
CDR3 protein: CASSLLGNQETQYF; V gene: TRBV5-8; J gene: TRBJ2-5
CDR3 protein: CASSIAAGSSEAFF; V gene: TRBV6-2/TRBV6-3; J gene: TRBJ1-1
CDR3 protein: CASSSDRGNEKLFF; V gene: TRBV6-2/TRBV6-3; J gene: TRBJ1-4
CDR3 protein: CASSSSGGGLEQYF; V gene: TRBV18; J gene: TRBJ2-7
CDR3 protein: CASSPRTGSRASRVQETQYF; V gene: TRBV3-1/TRBV3-2; J gene: TRBJ2-5
CDR3 protein: CASSPGTGVLETQYF; V gene: TRBV7-3; J gene: TRBJ2-5
CDR3 protein: CASSVGDREIDEQYF; V gene: TRBV9; J gene: TRBJ2-7
CDR3 protein: CASSRGDGSYEQYF; V gene: TRBV9; J gene: TRBJ2-7
CDR3 protein: CASSRTSGGVYNEQFF; V gene: TRBV14; J gene: TRBJ2-1
CDR3 protein: CASTSLYGYTF; V gene: TRBV9; J gene: TRBJ1-2
CDR3 protein: CASSQVFQTTNEKLFF; V gene: TRBV3-1/TRBV3-2; J gene: TRBJ1-4
CDR3 protein: CASSLIGDRVWETQYF; V gene: TRBV7-8; J gene: TRBJ2-5
CDR3 protein: CASSPPGGRIEKLFF; V gene: TRBV28; J gene: TRBJ1-4
CDR3 protein: CASSWVTGPYEQYF; V gene: TRBV5-5; J gene: TRBJ2-7
CDR3 protein: CASSYEGRRTAPDTQYF; V gene: TRBV28; J gene: TRBJ2-3
CDR3 protein: CASSGTGLGSPLHF; V gene: TRBV11-2; J gene: TRBJ1-6
CDR3 protein: CASSLETNLAKNIQYF; V gene: TRBV5-4; J gene: TRBJ2-4
CDR3 protein: CASSYSRQGAGQPQHF; V gene: TRBV6-2/TRBV6-3; J gene: TRBJ1-5
CDR3 protein: CASSYSYRGYEQYF; V gene: TRBV6-5; J gene: TRBJ2-7
CDR3 protein: CASSDRDRGQVNTEAFF; V gene: TRBV9; J gene: TRBJ1-1
CDR3 protein: CASSLAVAGGPKDNEQFF; V gene: TRBV5-6; J gene: TRBJ2-1
CDR3 protein: CASLGGAPYYGYTF; V gene: TRBV2; J gene: TRBJ1-2
CDR3 protein: CASSVQKAQPQHF; V gene: TRBV19; J gene: TRBJ1-5
CDR3 protein: CAISETSGRQSTNEQFF; V gene: TRBV10-3; J gene: TRBJ2-1
CDR3 protein: CAWSVRTGRGGTEAFF; V gene: TRBV30; J gene: TRBJ1-1
CDR3 protein: CASSQGDSSISGNTIYF; V gene: TRBV4-2; J gene: TRBJ1-3